The rows below give T cell receptor beta chains drawn from one sample of a study of vaccination and CD4 T cells after COVID-19. One entry per CDR3 protein, called by TCRdb with MiXCR from the PCR reads. In the table there are approximately 21,000 distinct CDR3 sequences, 45% to 70% of which are singletons. The antigens of these receptors remain unknown. Material for sequencing was CD4+ T cells from blood, cultured in vitro. The receptors stem from a human donor who had recovered from COVID-19. Each CDR3 is given with its conserved first and last residue. A D gene is named only where the DNA matches it firmly. Only some rows state a clone size, as once, few, many or a class for expanded clones.

v_gene | d_gene | abundance | CDR3aa
TRBV20-1 | . | few | CSARLGSMNTEAFF
TRBV6-5 | . | . | CASSYVQADTQYF
TRBV5-1 | . | . | CASSPEPGPAEAFF
TRBV20-1 | . | . | CSARRFPEQYF
TRBV10-3 | TRBD2 | . | CAISESWGTSGALSTDTQYF
TRBV12-3/TRBV12-4 | . | . | CASSHRDLYGNTIYF
TRBV7-2 | . | . | CASGVRGQQPQHF
TRBV4-1 | TRBD2 | . | CASSQDPTSGTDTQYF
TRBV6-1 | . | . | CASSEDRITDTQYF
TRBV15 | TRBD1 | few | CATSRDQGAPAGYTF
TRBV6-4 | . | . | CASSRFSGANVLTF
TRBV5-1 | . | few | CASSSTTGSTDTQYF
TRBV5-8 | . | . | CASSLDPETEAFF
TRBV29-1 | . | . | CSVEAIADTQYF
TRBV20-1 | TRBD2 | . | CSARKPSGANNEQFF
TRBV6-1 | . | . | CASTWAKNIQYF
TRBV5-1 | TRBD2 | . | CASSFSPGLAPYEQYF
TRBV7-2 | . | . | CASSLQAVQETQYF
TRBV10-3 | . | . | CAISGDKGAYEQYF
TRBV6-1 | TRBD1 | . | CASRATDRAYGYTF
TRBV6-2/TRBV6-3 | TRBD1 | . | CASSPGTAYNSPLHF
TRBV6-5 | . | . | CASSYSRAPLTEAFF
TRBV21-1 | . | . | CASSKATGSGTMNTEAFF
TRBV28 | TRBD1 | . | CASSLPRQGYVEQYF
TRBV20-1 | . | . | CSGQDTGELFF
TRBV6-2/TRBV6-3 | . | . | CVLLPTPSVSGANVLTF
TRBV11-2 | . | . | CASSGLVTGELFF
TRBV27 | . | few | CASSLSSRGGNYGYTF
TRBV20-1 | . | . | CSASPPKAYNEQFF
TRBV20-1 | . | . | CSAPSGRTRYNEQFF
TRBV19 | . | few | CASKLRAGELFF
TRBV6-1 | TRBD1 | few | CASGTGSSDTQYF
TRBV20-1 | TRBD2 | . | CSATDSGGQETQYF
TRBV7-3 | TRBD1 | few | CASSPTGQGETQYF
TRBV7-2 | TRBD2 | . | CASSVGLAYNEQFF
TRBV7-2 | TRBD1 | few | CASSLGNRGIYEQYF
TRBV4-3 | . | . | CASSPLPTTRTSTDTQYF
TRBV7-9 | TRBD1 | . | CASSLGRQGNYEQYF
TRBV5-6 | TRBD1 | few | CASSLARGSPDTQYF
TRBV19 | TRBD1 | . | CASSITGQVIYEQYF
TRBV20-1 | TRBD2 | . | CSAGLAGGDETQYF
TRBV2 | . | . | CASQKEGNQPQHF
TRBV5-8 | . | few | CASSLVGEGTDTQYF
TRBV12-3/TRBV12-4 | . | . | CASSLDPGANVLTF
TRBV7-9 | TRBD1 | . | CASSGTGDFDYGYTF
TRBV2 | TRBD2 | . | CASRLAGGPENIQYF
TRBV7-9 | . | . | CASSALGGLPQHF
TRBV20-1 | TRBD2 | few | CSAKTSGVVYGELFF
TRBV7-9 | . | . | CASSLGLSSDEQFF
TRBV10-1 | . | few | CASSGGSGNTIYF
TRBV7-9 | . | . | CASSPMWDHVYGYTF
TRBV2 | TRBD1 | . | CASRSTGGDSPLHF
TRBV15 | . | . | CATSGMTGRVETQYF
TRBV20-1 | . | few | CSANGGVGTQYF
TRBV29-1 | TRBD1 | . | CSVPGQGDPSYEQYF
TRBV20-1 | . | . | CSARESGNTEAFF
TRBV28 | . | . | CASSLWDSSYNEQFF
TRBV7-8 | TRBD2 | . | CASSPRESAGGTQYF
TRBV20-1 | TRBD1 | few | CSARTGSMNTEAFF
TRBV7-9 | . | . | CASSLVVVTNYGYTF